The source of this TCR beta chain is a study of CD8 T cells in Susac syndrome. Random hexamers primed reverse transcription of about 0.45 to 1 ug RNA. Each CDR3 protein is one row after TCRdb ran MiXCR on the immunoSEQ multiplex PCR reads. The sample holds about 430,000 distinct CDR3 sequences, 75% to 90% seen once. Per the germline V gene, CDR1 is MNHEY and CDR2 is SMNVEV (reference sequence). The germline V and J ends were trimmed by 4 bases and 6 bases, with 11 bases remaining between them. There are 13 residues in the CDR3. This sequence originates from a human donor with multiple sclerosis. The sample comprised CD8+ T cells from PBMCs. The chain is built from TRBV27 and TRBJ2-3; D remains ambiguous. The CDR3 region has the DNA TGTGCCAGCAGTTCCCCAATCGCGGATACGCAGTATTTT. Translating it yields CASSSPIADTQYF.